One sample yielded the 5 T cell receptor beta chains listed below, sequenced in a study of T-cell memory formation after mild COVID-19. One entry per CDR3 protein results from TCRdb running MiXCR on the 5' RACE reads. The sample holds fewer than 150,000 distinct CDR3 sequences, 13% to 15% seen once. Sequenced input: PBMCs or a T cell subset sorted from them (not recorded which). Receptor source: an adult woman who had mild COVID-19 (a few samples of this study predate the infection). Cell type and time point are not known.

The rearrangement links TRBV6-6 to TRBJ1-1; a weak D match, TRBD1 (6 bases). V lost 2 bases and J 3 bases, leaving 10 bases between the germline ends. The CDR3 spans 14 residues. Germline CDR1 MNHNY, CDR2 SVGAGI (reference sequence). CDR3 amino acids: CASSYVPGDTEAFF. The CDR3 DNA sequence: TGTGCCAGCAGTTACGTCCCAGGGGACACTGAAGCTTTCTTT.

This clonotype was detected only a few times. The V and J genes are TRBV6-2 or TRBV6-3 and TRBJ1-5, with 9 bases identical to TRBD1. Germline CDR1 is MNHEY and CDR2 is SVGEGT. V was clipped by 6 bases and J by 7 bases; unmatched bases: 7. The CDR3 has 14 residues. CDR3 sequence: CASSMGQGGQPQHF. In DNA, the CDR3 is TGTGCCAGCAGCATGGGACAGGGCGGGCAGCCCCAGCATTTT.

This clonotype was found a few times. This sequence joins TRBV4-2 and TRBJ2-1; 9 bases map to TRBD1. Germline V gives CDR1 LGHNA, CDR2 YNFKEQ. CDR3 length: 16 residues. V lost 4 bases and J lost 8; bases outside the gene matches: 12. CDR3 DNA: TGTGCCAGCAGCCCATACCGGGACAGGGCCACTGATGAGCAGTTCTTC. As protein: CASSPYRDRATDEQFF.

This chain joins TRBV10-3 and TRBJ2-1; D possibly corresponds to TRBD2 (6 bases). Trimming left V 4 bases short and J 7 bases short, with 14 bases between. The germline gives CDR1 ENHRY, CDR2 SYGVKD. CDR3 length: 14 residues. The CDR3 region is CAISGPGGNNEQFF. In DNA, the CDR3 is TGTGCCATCAGTGGCCCGGGCGGGAATAATGAGCAGTTCTTC.

This clonotype has ten or more counts. V is TRBV5-1 and J is TRBJ2-7, with 8 bases aligning to TRBD1. Germline CDR1 and CDR2: SGHRS and YFSETQ. J was trimmed by 1 base and V by 4 bases; bases with no gene match: 4. The CDR3 is made up of 14 amino acids. The CDR3 loop reads CASSPDRVSYEQYF. CDR3 nucleotide sequence: TGCGCCAGCAGCCCGGACAGGGTGTCCTACGAGCAGTACTTC.